This T cell receptor beta chain emerged from a study of regulatory T cells in long-lasting Graves disease. Study-level findings and limits: What was studied was peripheral blood only, and not thyroid tissue. Persistent disease was characterized by preferential usage of TRBV28, TRBJ1-2 and TRBJ2-5.

There are many counts of this clonotype. As yet, its antigen is unknown. The junction had 3 bases not matched to a gene; V was cut back by 6 bases and J by 3 bases. Per germline, CDR1 SNHLY and CDR2 FYNNEI. The CDR3 has 13 residues. The authors built TCR beta libraries using iRepertoire HTBI primers and Arm-PCR of CDR3 regions. MiXCR, run by TCRdb on the multiplex PCR reads, gives a single entry per CDR3 protein. The top ten clones hold 20% to 25% of a sample with around 480,000 distinct CDR3 sequences, 15% to 20% of them seen once. This sample's time point: newly diagnosed GD, antithyroid drugs for less than 3 months. Scientists built the TCR library using RNA that was extracted from PBMCs. The same data also contributed to another study, on T cells in Graves' hyperthyroidism and ophthalmopathy. This second study notes: If no ophthalmopathy progression occurred within 18 months, Graves' hyperthyroidism was stable. The TCR CDR3 was amplified in a first-round RT-PCR using the HTBI primer set.

The TCR sequence derives from a woman aged 40-60 years with Graves disease. The chain recombines TRBV2 with TRBJ1-1; 8 bases map to TRBD1. The sequencing used peripheral blood mononuclear cells (PBMCs), collected at new diagnosis, from a patient treated with antithyroid drugs. In nucleotides, the CDR3 is TGTGCCAGCAGGAAACAGGGGGACACTGAAGCTTTCTTT. Translated, it gives CASRKQGDTEAFF. The full variable domain, in which reference TRBV2 and TRBJ1-1 provide the parts outside the CDR3, is EPEVTQTPSHQVTQMGQEVILRCVPISNHLYFYWYRQILGQKVEFLVSFYNNEISEKSEIFDDQFSVERPDGSNFTLKIRSTKLEDSAMYFCASRKQGDTEAFFGQGTRLTVV.